This is a list of T cell receptor beta chains from one sample in a study of blood T cell repertoires in COVID-19. Method: immunoSEQ multiplex PCR; TCRdb's copy keeps in-frame clones and lacks some. In the table there are over 250,000 clones, 87% of which are singletons. Sequencing input: PBMCs or T cells enriched from blood (not recorded which). All receptors derive from a woman in her 30s who had recovered from COVID-19. The conserved cysteine and the conserved F or W are not part of the CDR3 here. Clone size is stated in some rows and not others, as once, few, many or a class when expanded.

NA | TRBJ1-4 | TRBV6-1 | ASSEYDTGGNEKLF
NA | TRBJ2-7 | TRBV4-1 | ASSRTAHSYEQY
NA | TRBJ1-6 | TRBV3-1/TRBV3-2 | ASSQDRSGYDSPLH
NA | TRBJ2-1 | TRBV20-1 | SAYPGNEQF
NA | TRBJ2-7 | TRBV4-1 | ASSPGTGRRYEQY
NA | TRBJ1-2 | TRBV27 | ASSSPGDYGYT
NA | TRBJ1-2 | TRBV7-3 | ASSYDREHGYT
NA | TRBJ2-7 | TRBV4-1 | ASSQDSGSGGLSSYEQY
NA | TRBJ2-3 | TRBV7-6 | ASSLRLAGGLDTQY
NA | TRBJ1-6 | TRBV5-1 | ASSPRTGSSYNSPLH
NA | TRBJ1-5 | TRBV30 | AWGGTGGDDQPQH
NA | TRBJ1-1 | TRBV6-5 | ASSYGGFTEAF
NA | TRBJ1-1 | TRBV29-1 | SVGTGSDTEAF
once | TRBJ2-3 | TRBV14 | ASSQIRGGRVTDTQY
NA | TRBJ2-1 | TRBV29-1 | SVAGNEQF
once | TRBJ2-3 | TRBV19 | ASSEGLSTDTQY
NA | TRBJ1-5 | TRBV2 | ASSGGTGGRNQPQH
NA | TRBJ1-2 | TRBV18 | ASSPRQGPNYGYT
NA | TRBJ1-1 | TRBV7-8 | ASSLNTGWVTEAF
NA | TRBJ2-4 | TRBV11-2 | ASSLAGNIQY
NA | TRBJ2-1 | TRBV6-6 | ASSLKRGMTYNEQF
NA | TRBJ1-5 | TRBV20-1 | SARDLNWH
few | TRBJ1-3 | TRBV6-5 | ASTLGGGGNTIY